The subject of this entry is one T cell receptor beta chain. The antigen it binds to is not known. No quality values exist for individual bases; no much larger clone is one base distant. Via the germline V gene (reference sequence), CDR1 is SGHNT and CDR2 YYREEE. The CDR3 has 15 amino acids, counting the end cysteine and phenylalanine. The CDR3 DNA has 45 bases and is translated from base 1. V drops 0 bases and J drops 1 base, leaving 10 bases in between. The entry originates in a study of blood T cell repertoires in COVID-19 (dated by TCRdb to 2019 to 2021). Notes on the research overall: The collaborator samples originated in the United States, Italy and Spain and spanned the acute and convalescent phases of COVID-19. The material from the prospective study consisted of cDNA or gDNA derived from T cells, B-cell-depleted T cells, or PBMCs. The dataset comprised deeply sampled blood TCRbeta repertoires from subjects exposed to, actively infected with, or recovered from COVID-19. The repertoires were released in a freely available public database meant as a resource for research on the immune response to SARS-CoV-2. The samples were drawn from the first 160 participants of the ongoing ImmuneRACE study and from 1,254 subjects provided by 6 global collaborators. The sample metadata nearly always contained a de-identified subject ID, COVID-19 status, age in years and sex. Where available, HLA class I and class II types were obtained from metadata supplied by the sample provider rather than from assay-based typing. The study at large found these results: How much clinical and demographic metadata was included differed by source and by participant, and the metadata was provided uncurated.

TCRbeta CDR3 regions were amplified from genomic DNA by means of the immunoSEQ Assay, a bias-controlled multiplex PCR. The authors' analysis ran thus. The number of nucleated cells in each sample was estimated by amplification of reference gene primers within the assay. To quantify the absolute abundance of each unique TCRbeta CDR3 rearrangement, sequence reads were collapsed and filtered. For each sample, productive Simpson clonality was calculated by taking the square root of Simpson's diversity index across productive rearrangements. This immuneACCESS table, as held by TCRdb, lists in-frame sequences with V and J called but not all clones. Of the missing ones, under half trace to an unresolved V gene in checked studies; the others have no known cause. That table furnishes V, J and clone size, whereas the DNA furnished D and trimming. This sample holds over 110,000 clones; 88% were observed only once. In total, the top ten clones hold roughly 1.5% of the sample.

Each collaborating institution followed its own protocols to collect whole blood in K2EDTA tubes. For TCRbeta analysis, collaborators shipped samples as frozen whole blood, isolated PBMCs, or DNA extracted from either of those sample types. The sequencing input was peripheral blood. This clonotype was sampled from a woman between 45 and 65 years old with acute or convalescent COVID-19. Recombination linked TRBV5-4 to TRBJ1-1; a confident D gene designation cannot be given. Here is the DNA: TGTGCCAGCAGCTTGGATCCCCTCGGGAACACTGAAGCTTTCTTT. Its protein is CASSLDPLGNTEAFF.